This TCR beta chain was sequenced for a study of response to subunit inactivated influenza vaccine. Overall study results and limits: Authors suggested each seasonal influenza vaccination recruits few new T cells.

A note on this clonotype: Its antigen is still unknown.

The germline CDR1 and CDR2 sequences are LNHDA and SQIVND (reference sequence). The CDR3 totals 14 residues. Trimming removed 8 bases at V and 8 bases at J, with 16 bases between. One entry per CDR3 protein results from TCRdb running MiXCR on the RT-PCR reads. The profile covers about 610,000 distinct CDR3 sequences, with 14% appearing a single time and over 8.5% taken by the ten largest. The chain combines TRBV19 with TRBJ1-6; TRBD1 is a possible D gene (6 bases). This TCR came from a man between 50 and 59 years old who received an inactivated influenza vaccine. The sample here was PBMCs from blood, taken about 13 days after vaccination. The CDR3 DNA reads TGTGCCAGTTCCAGGGACATTTTTGATTCACCCCTCCACTTT. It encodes CASSRDIFDSPLHF.